A single sample gave rise to the 31 T cell receptor beta chains below, sequenced in a study of cytomegalovirus exposure and HLA in healthy donors. 13 Jbeta primers and 60 Vbeta primers were used for the PCR. TCRdb keeps only in-frame clones here, not all; method: immunoSEQ multiplex PCR. Of 90,000 or so clones detected, about four fifths appear once; the ten largest clones hold approximately 3.6%. The specimen was PBMCs. The receptors were gathered from a man aged 25-45 years in good health and CMV-seropositive.

This clone was observed once. The chain employs TRBV5-1 and TRBJ1-4, with D maybe TRBD1 (6 bases). Germline V gene sequence: CDR1 SGHRS, CDR2 YFSETQ. The CDR3 loop spans 14 amino acids. Between the trimmed V and J ends, which lost 2 bases and 8 bases, there was a span of 13 bases. The CDR3 sequence: CASSFGQGSEKLFF. The CDR3 bases are TGCGCCAGCAGCTTCGGGCAGGGGAGCGAAAAACTGTTTTTT.

This clone has a handful of counts. This chain connects TRBV6-5 to TRBJ1-1, with D possibly being TRBD1 (5 bases). V dropped 3 bases and J dropped 0 bases, with 11 bases sitting between them. This CDR3 is 15 amino acids long. Germline CDR1 reads MNHEY; CDR2 reads SVGAGI. CDR3 amino acids: CASSYRGLLNTEAFF. The CDR3 DNA reads as TGTGCCAGCAGTTATAGGGGCCTATTGAACACTGAAGCTTTCTTT.

V usage is TRBV19 and J usage is TRBJ2-7, with TRBD2 identical over 10 bases. The CDR3 sequence is 13 residues long. V was clipped by 5 bases and J by 6 bases; unmatched bases: 4. Per germline, CDR1 LNHDA and CDR2 SQIVND (reference sequence). The CDR3 reads CASSQREGGEQYF. In nucleotides, the CDR3 is TGTGCCAGTAGTCAGCGGGAGGGGGGCGAGCAGTACTTC.

V is TRBV5-6 and J is TRBJ2-3, with TRBD2 matching over 14 bases. This CDR3 is 19 amino acids long. With 4 bases clipped from V and 4 bases from J, the junction kept 14 bases outside the gene matches. The germline CDR1 and CDR2 sequences are SGHDT and YYEEEE. The CDR3 loop reads CASSPPSGLAGGKADTQYF. The CDR3, as DNA: TGTGCCAGCAGCCCCCCCAGTGGACTAGCGGGAGGAAAAGCAGATACGCAGTATTTT.

This chain links TRBV28 with TRBJ2-1, with 13 bases that match TRBD2. Per the germline V gene, CDR1 is MDHEN and CDR2 is SYDVKM. CDR3 length: 15 residues. J gave up 10 bases and V 10 bases, and 13 bases lay outside the gene matches. Here the CDR3 reads CATKISGLAGKEQFF. The CDR3 DNA sequence: TGTGCCACCAAGATATCGGGACTAGCGGGAAAAGAGCAGTTCTTC.

The chain uses TRBV9 and TRBJ2-7, with 12 bases lining up with TRBD1. The CDR3 spans 18 residues. V trimming: 4 bases; J trimming: 2 bases; junction bases outside the gene matches: 13. Germline CDR1 reads SGDLS; CDR2 reads YYNGEE. CDR3 amino acids: CASSPIPGQGASTYEQYF. The CDR3 region has the DNA TGTGCCAGCAGCCCTATCCCGGGACAGGGGGCTAGCACCTACGAGCAGTACTTC. Full variable domain (missing parts from reference TRBV9 and TRBJ2-7): DSGVTQTPKHLITATGQRVTLRCSPRSGDLSVYWYQQSLDQGLQFLIQYYNGEERAKGNILERFSAQQFPDLHSELNLSSLELGDSALYFCASSPIPGQGASTYEQYFGPGTRLTVT.

The chain links TRBV19 to TRBJ1-5, with D possibly TRBD1 on 5 matching bases. The germline gives CDR1 LNHDA, CDR2 SQIVND (reference sequence). Trimming took off 4 bases at V and 0 bases at J, with 19 bases between the two ends. The CDR3 consists of 18 residues. Here the CDR3 DNA reads TGTGCCAGTAGTAAAGGACCTACCCCCGGGGGTAGCAATCAGCCCCAGCATTTT. It specifies CASSKGPTPGGSNQPQHF.

This sequence joins TRBV5-5 and TRBJ1-2; 10 nucleotides match TRBD1. Germline trimming cut 3 bases from V and 3 bases from J; bases unmatched to any gene: 5. This CDR3 is built from 15 residues. Germline lookup yields CDR1 SGHKS and CDR2 YYEKEE (reference sequence). CDR3 DNA sequence: TGTGCCAGCAGCTGGGACAGGGGATTTTACTATGGCTACACCTTC. This translates into CASSWDRGFYYGYTF.

The sample holds one count of this clone. J is TRBJ2-1 and V is TRBV6-1, with D hard to call. The CDR3 is made up of 12 amino acids. Between the trimmed V and J ends, which lost 4 bases and 5 bases, there was a span of 6 bases. CDR1 and CDR2 from the germline V gene are MNHNS and SASEGT. The CDR3 nucleotides read TGTGCCAGCAGTGTTGTTAACAATGAGCAGTTCTTC. It translates to CASSVVNNEQFF.

V and J are TRBV6-5 and TRBJ2-7; unclear D gene. This CDR3 region has 12 residues. Germline values: CDR1 MNHEY, CDR2 SVGAGI. V lost 5 bases to trimming and J lost 6 bases, with 11 bases between them. The CDR3, as DNA: TGTGCCAGCAGTAACCGAGGTTCCGAGCAGTACTTC. Protein product: CASSNRGSEQYF.

V is TRBV30 and J is TRBJ1-5; no firm D call. V dropped 0 bases and J dropped 4 bases, with 10 bases sitting between them. Germline V lookup: CDR1 GTSNPN, CDR2 SVGIG (reference sequence). The CDR3 has 14 residues. CDR3 sequence reads: CAWSVDRGNQPQHF. CDR3 nucleotides: TGTGCCTGGAGTGTAGACCGAGGAAATCAGCCCCAGCATTTT.

The chain joins TRBV6-5 to TRBJ2-6, with D hard to call. The CDR3 has 13 residues. CDR1 is MNHEY, CDR2 SVGAGI, per germline. V gave up 5 bases and J gave up 9 bases, with 11 bases separating them. The CDR3, as DNA: TGTGCCAGCAGTCCGCCGGGTCTCAACGTCCTGACTTTC. Protein sequence: CASSPPGLNVLTF.

The J gene is TRBJ2-7, the V gene TRBV5-1, with 7 bases identical to TRBD2. Germline trimming cut 7 bases from V and 2 bases from J; bases unmatched to any gene: 15. The CDR3 has 16 amino acids. The germline V gene encodes CDR1 SGHRS and CDR2 YFSETQ. The CDR3 DNA sequence: TGCGCCAGCTCACCCCCCCCCGGGGGGTCCCCCTACGAGCAGTACTTC. This sequence encodes CASSPPPGGSPYEQYF.

V usage is TRBV5-1 and J usage is TRBJ1-1, with D tentatively TRBD1 (6 bases). The germline CDR1 and CDR2 sequences are SGHRS and YFSETQ. This CDR3 contains 17 residues. V lost 2 bases to trimming and J lost 6 bases, with 23 bases between them. The CDR3 spells CASSFSIVSGTLPEAFF. For the CDR3, the DNA is TGCGCCAGCAGCTTTTCGATCGTCTCCGGGACATTGCCTGAAGCTTTCTTT.

This clone appeared once. The chain links TRBV5-1 to TRBJ2-7; a possible D gene is TRBD1 (6 bases). CDR3 length equals 13 residues. Looked up from germline, CDR1 is SGHRS and CDR2 is YFSETQ. The V gene lost 7 bases and the J gene lost 0 bases, with 11 bases spanning the gap. This CDR3 reads CASGRDTSYEQYF. The DNA for the CDR3 is TGCGCCAGCGGCCGGGACACCTCCTACGAGCAGTACTTC. The whole variable domain, filled in from reference TRBV5-1 and TRBJ2-7, reads KAGVTQTPRYLIKTRGQQVTLSCSPISGHRSVSWYQQTPGQGLQFLFEYFSETQRNKGNFPGRFSGRQFSNSRSEMNVSTLELGDSALYLCASGRDTSYEQYFGPGTRLTVT.

V and J are TRBV23-1 and TRBJ2-1, with a tentative D call TRBD1 (5 bases). TRBV23-1 is assigned to the ORF class and has an uncertain function. The germline V and J ends were trimmed by 2 bases and 8 bases, with 22 bases remaining between them. CDR3 length equals 17 residues. CDR3 DNA sequence: TGCGCCAGCAGTCAAGCTTTACAGTTGGACCGGACATATGAGCAGTTCTTC. Translating gives CASSQALQLDRTYEQFF.

The chain recombines TRBV7-2 with TRBJ2-7, with a possible D match to TRBD1 (5 bases). The CDR3 contains 12 residues. V dropped 5 bases and J dropped 5 bases, with 10 bases sitting between them. Per germline, CDR1 SGHTA and CDR2 FQGNSA. The CDR3 reads CASSESRDEQYF. Written as DNA, the CDR3 is TGTGCCAGCAGCGAAAGCAGGGACGAGCAGTACTTC.

The CDR3 DNA reads as TGTGCCAGCAGCTCTGGAGTCGGCGGGACCCAAAGTGAGCAGTTCTTC. Translated, it gives CASSSGVGGTQSEQFF. The V call is TRBV5-8, the J call TRBJ2-1, with D tentatively TRBD2 (6 bases). Trimming took 3 bases from V and 9 from J, leaving 22 bases between them. The CDR3 length is 16 residues. Looked up from germline, CDR1 is SGHTS and CDR2 is YDEGEE.

Here the CDR3 reads CASSPDSRTLNTEAFF. The CDR3 region has the DNA TGTGCCAGCAGCCCGGACAGCCGAACATTGAACACTGAAGCTTTCTTT. The chain has TRBV5-4 and TRBJ1-1; D might be TRBD1 (6 bases). V was clipped by 4 bases and J by 0 bases, with 16 bases between them. CDR1 SGHNT and CDR2 YYREEE come from the germline V gene (reference sequence). This CDR3 is built from 16 residues.

The chain combines TRBV4-3 with TRBJ1-1; D gene ambiguous. V dropped 0 bases and J dropped 6 bases, with 11 bases sitting between them. There are 14 residues in the CDR3. The germline V gene encodes CDR1 LGHNA and CDR2 YSLEER. CDR3 coding DNA: TGCGCCAGCAGCCAAGATGCCAGGTACCCTGAAGCTTTCTTT. Its protein product is CASSQDARYPEAFF.

V usage is TRBV28 and J usage is TRBJ1-1, with 7 bases that match TRBD1. Germline-derived CDR1 and CDR2 are MDHEN and SYDVKM. Trimming at V came to 5 bases and at J to 3 bases, leaving 3 bases not matched to a gene. This CDR3 has 13 residues. This CDR3 is CASSGGTDTEAFF. The CDR3, as DNA: TGTGCCAGCAGTGGGGGGACAGACACTGAAGCTTTCTTT.

This rearrangement joins TRBV19 to TRBJ2-1; 8 nucleotides align to TRBD1. The CDR3 extends over 14 amino acids. The germline CDR1 and CDR2 sequences are LNHDA and SQIVND (reference sequence). V lost 4 bases and J lost 6; bases outside the gene matches: 5. The CDR3 DNA reads TGTGCCAGTAGTACCGGACAGGGTCTCAATGAGCAGTTCTTC. It codes for CASSTGQGLNEQFF.

The chain couples TRBV15 to TRBJ1-4; 9 bases fit TRBD1. Germline values: CDR1 LNHNV, CDR2 YYDKDF (reference sequence). The CDR3 contains 14 residues. The J segment lost 7 bases and the V segment lost 5 bases, leaving 5 bases of the junction unmatched. CDR3 nucleotide sequence: TGTGCCACCAGCGCTAAGGGACAGGGTGAAAAACTGTTTTTT. It specifies CATSAKGQGEKLFF.

The chain couples TRBV30 to TRBJ2-1, with a tentative D call TRBD2 (6 bases). The CDR3 is made up of 13 amino acids. V lost 7 bases and J lost 6, with 16 bases in between. The germline CDR1 and CDR2 sequences are GTSNPN and SVGIG (reference sequence). The CDR3 loop is CAFGAGRVNEQFF. The CDR3 DNA follows: TGTGCCTTTGGAGCGGGTCGGGTCAATGAGCAGTTCTTC.

The V gene is TRBV27, the J gene TRBJ2-5; TRBD2 aligns across 16 bases. Germline CDR1 is MNHEY and CDR2 is SMNVEV (reference sequence). The ends lost 6 bases at V and 8 bases at J; junction bases unmatched: 6. The CDR3 contains 15 residues. The CDR3 protein is CASRSGTSGRETQYF. The DNA for the CDR3 is TGTGCCAGCAGGAGCGGGACTAGCGGGAGGGAAACCCAGTACTTC.

This chain connects TRBV18 to TRBJ2-5, with 9 positions matching TRBD1. The CDR3 has 19 amino acids. The V gene end was trimmed by 1 base and the J gene end by 2 bases; junction bases not matched to a gene: 14. The germline V gene has CDR1 KGHSH and CDR2 LQKENI. CDR3 protein: CASSPRRDRATPPQETQYF. The CDR3 bases are TGTGCCAGCTCACCACGTCGGGACAGGGCTACCCCCCCTCAAGAGACCCAGTACTTC.

This chain links TRBV5-1 with TRBJ1-1; the match to TRBD1 covers 8 bases. The V gene end was trimmed by 4 bases and the J gene end by 0 bases; junction bases not matched to a gene: 5. Germline CDR1 SGHRS, CDR2 YFSETQ. There are 15 residues in the CDR3. The CDR3 spells CASSTATGVNTEAFF. In nucleotides, the CDR3 is TGCGCCAGCAGCACCGCGACAGGGGTGAACACTGAAGCTTTCTTT.

The V gene is TRBV27, the J gene TRBJ1-1; possible D gene TRBD1, 5 bases. Trimming cost V 2 bases and J 1 base, with 8 bases left between them. The CDR3 contains 14 residues. Germline lookup yields CDR1 MNHEY and CDR2 SMNVEV (reference sequence). The CDR3 loop is CASSLRQPNTEAFF. The CDR3 DNA reads as TGTGCCAGCAGTTTAAGACAGCCGAACACTGAAGCTTTCTTT.

The chain's CDR3 is CAIRTGDGGTQYF. CDR3 sequence (DNA): TGTGCCATCAGGACAGGGGACGGGGGGACCCAGTACTTC. The chain has TRBV10-3 and TRBJ2-5; 8 bases fit TRBD1. The J segment lost 7 bases and the V segment lost 6 bases, leaving 7 bases of the junction unmatched. The length of the CDR3 is 13 residues. Germline loops: CDR1 ENHRY, CDR2 SYGVKD.

The chain employs TRBV12-5 and TRBJ1-2; D gene ambiguous. Trimming removed 6 bases from V and 2 bases from J, with 13 bases in between. Germline CDR1 and CDR2: LGHNT and FRNRAP. The CDR3 consists of 14 residues. The CDR3 DNA is TGTGCTAGTGGGCGGCCGGGTGTCAACTATGGCTACACCTTC. It is translated as CASGRPGVNYGYTF.

This chain links TRBV11-2 with TRBJ2-4, with 11 bases aligning to TRBD2. The CDR3 sequence is 20 residues long. In germline, CDR1 is SGHAT, CDR2 FQNNGV. The trim removed 0 bases at V and 8 bases at J, leaving 18 bases unmatched. CDR3 sequence: CASSLDQWGILAGVGDIQYF. The CDR3 coding sequence is TGTGCCAGCAGCTTAGATCAATGGGGGATACTAGCGGGAGTCGGGGACATTCAGTACTTC.